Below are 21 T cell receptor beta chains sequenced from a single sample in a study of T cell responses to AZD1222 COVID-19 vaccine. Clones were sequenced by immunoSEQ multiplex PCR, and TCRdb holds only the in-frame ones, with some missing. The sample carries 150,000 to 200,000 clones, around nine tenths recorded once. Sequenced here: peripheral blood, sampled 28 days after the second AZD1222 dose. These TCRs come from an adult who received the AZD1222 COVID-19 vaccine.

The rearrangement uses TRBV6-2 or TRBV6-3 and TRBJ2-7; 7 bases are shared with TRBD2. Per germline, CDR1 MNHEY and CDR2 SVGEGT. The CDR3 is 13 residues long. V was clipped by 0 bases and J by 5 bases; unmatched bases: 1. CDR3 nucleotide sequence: TGTGCCAGCAGTTACTCAACTAGCGACGAGCAGTACTTC. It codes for CASSYSTSDEQYF.

The CDR3 bases are TGTGCCAGCAGTTACTCGCCCCACTACGAGCAGTACTTC. Its translation is CASSYSPHYEQYF. The rearrangement uses TRBV6-2 or TRBV6-3 and TRBJ2-7; D not resolved. Trimming cost V 0 bases and J 3 bases, with 6 bases left between them. The CDR3 runs to 13 residues. Looked up from germline, CDR1 is MNHEY and CDR2 is SVGEGT.

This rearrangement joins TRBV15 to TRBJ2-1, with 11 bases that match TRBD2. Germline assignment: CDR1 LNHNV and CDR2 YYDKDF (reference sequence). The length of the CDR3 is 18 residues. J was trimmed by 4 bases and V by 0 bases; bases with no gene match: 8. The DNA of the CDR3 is TGTGCCACCAGCAGAGATTCGTTAGCGGGGGGGGCATACAATGAGCAGTTCTTC. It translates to CATSRDSLAGGAYNEQFF.

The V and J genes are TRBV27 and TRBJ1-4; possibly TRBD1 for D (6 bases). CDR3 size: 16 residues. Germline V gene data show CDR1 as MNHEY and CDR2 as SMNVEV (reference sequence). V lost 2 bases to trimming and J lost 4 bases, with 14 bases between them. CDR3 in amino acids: CASSLNGGLDNEKLFF. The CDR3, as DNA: TGTGCCAGCAGTTTAAATGGGGGGCTGGATAATGAAAAACTGTTTTTT. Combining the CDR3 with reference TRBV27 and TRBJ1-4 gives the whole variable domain EAQVTQNPRYLITVTGKKLTVTCSQNMNHEYMSWYRQDPGLGLRQIYYSMNVEVTDKGDVPEGYKVSRKEKRNFPLILESPSPNQTSLYFCASSLNGGLDNEKLFFGSGTQLSVL.

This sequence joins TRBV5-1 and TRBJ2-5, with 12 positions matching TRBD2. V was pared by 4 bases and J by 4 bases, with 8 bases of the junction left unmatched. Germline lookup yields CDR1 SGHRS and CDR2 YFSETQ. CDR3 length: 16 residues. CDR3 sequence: CASSAQTSGGGETQYF. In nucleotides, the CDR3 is TGCGCCAGCAGCGCCCAGACTAGCGGGGGAGGAGAGACCCAGTACTTC.

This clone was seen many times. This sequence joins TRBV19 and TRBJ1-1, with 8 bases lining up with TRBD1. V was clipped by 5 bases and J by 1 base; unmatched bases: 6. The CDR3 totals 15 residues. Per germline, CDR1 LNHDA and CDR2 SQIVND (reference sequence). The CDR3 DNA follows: TGTGCCAGTAGTGTTCTAGGACAGGGGAACACTGAAGCTTTCTTT. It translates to CASSVLGQGNTEAFF.

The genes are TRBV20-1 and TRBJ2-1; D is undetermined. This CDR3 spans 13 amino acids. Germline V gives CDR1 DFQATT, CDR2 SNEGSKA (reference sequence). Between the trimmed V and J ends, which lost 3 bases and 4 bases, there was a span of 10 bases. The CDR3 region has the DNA TGCAGTGCTAGTTGGTCGGCTTACAATGAGCAGTTCTTC. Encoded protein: CSASWSAYNEQFF.

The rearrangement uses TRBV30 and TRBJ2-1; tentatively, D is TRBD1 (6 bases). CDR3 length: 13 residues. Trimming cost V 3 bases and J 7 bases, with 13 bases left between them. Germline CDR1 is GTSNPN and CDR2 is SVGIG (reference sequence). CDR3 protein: CAWSGTNGNEQFF. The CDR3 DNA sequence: TGTGCCTGGAGCGGGACAAATGGGAATGAGCAGTTCTTC.

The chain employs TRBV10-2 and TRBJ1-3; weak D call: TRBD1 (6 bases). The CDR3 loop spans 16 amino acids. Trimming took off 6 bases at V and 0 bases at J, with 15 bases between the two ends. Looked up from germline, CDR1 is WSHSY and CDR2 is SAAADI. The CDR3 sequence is CASRTTGQGSGNTIYF. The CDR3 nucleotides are TGCGCCAGCAGAACAACAGGGCAGGGCTCTGGAAACACCATATATTTT.

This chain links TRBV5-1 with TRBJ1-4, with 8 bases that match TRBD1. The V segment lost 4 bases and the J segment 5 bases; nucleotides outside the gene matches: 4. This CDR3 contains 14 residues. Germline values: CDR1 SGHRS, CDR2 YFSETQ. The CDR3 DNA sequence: TGCGCCAGCAGCCTAAGACAGGGGAATGAAAAACTGTTTTTT. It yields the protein CASSLRQGNEKLFF.

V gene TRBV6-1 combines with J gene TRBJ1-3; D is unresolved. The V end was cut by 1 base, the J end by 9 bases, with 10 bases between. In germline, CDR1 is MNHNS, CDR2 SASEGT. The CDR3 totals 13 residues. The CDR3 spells CASSEGGRRTIYF. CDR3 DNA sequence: TGTGCCAGCAGTGAAGGAGGTCGCCGCACCATATATTTT.

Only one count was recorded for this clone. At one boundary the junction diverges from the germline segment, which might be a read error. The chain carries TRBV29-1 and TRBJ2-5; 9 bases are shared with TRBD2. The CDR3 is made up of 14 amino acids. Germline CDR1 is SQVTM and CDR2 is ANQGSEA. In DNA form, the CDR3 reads TGCAGCGTCGAAGCGGGGGGTAACCAAGAGACCCAGTACTTC. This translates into CSVEAGGNQETQYF. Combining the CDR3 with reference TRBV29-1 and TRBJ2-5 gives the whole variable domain SAVISQKPSRDICQRGTSLTIQCQVDSQVTMMFWYRQQPGQSLTLIATANQGSEATYESGFVIDKFPISRPNLTFSTLTVSNMSPEDSSIYLCSVEAGGNQETQYFGPGTRLLVL.

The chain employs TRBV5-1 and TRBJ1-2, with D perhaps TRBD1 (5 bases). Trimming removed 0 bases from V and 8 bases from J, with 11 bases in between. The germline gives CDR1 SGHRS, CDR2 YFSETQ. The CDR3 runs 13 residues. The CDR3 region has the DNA TGCGCCAGCAGCTTGGCCGGAGGGGAAGGCTACACCTTC. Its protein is CASSLAGGEGYTF.

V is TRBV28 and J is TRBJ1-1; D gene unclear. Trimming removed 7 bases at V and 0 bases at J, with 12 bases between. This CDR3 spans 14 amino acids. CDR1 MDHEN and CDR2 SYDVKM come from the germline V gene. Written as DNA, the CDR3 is TGTGCCAGCACGCGGCGGCTTTTGAACACTGAAGCTTTCTTT. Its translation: CASTRRLLNTEAFF.

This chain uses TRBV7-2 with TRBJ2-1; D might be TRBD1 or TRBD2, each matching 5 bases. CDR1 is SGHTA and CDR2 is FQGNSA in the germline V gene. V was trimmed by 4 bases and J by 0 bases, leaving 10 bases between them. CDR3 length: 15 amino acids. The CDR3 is CASSYRDGSYNEQFF. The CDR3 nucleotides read TGTGCCAGCAGCTATAGGGACGGCTCCTACAATGAGCAGTTCTTC.

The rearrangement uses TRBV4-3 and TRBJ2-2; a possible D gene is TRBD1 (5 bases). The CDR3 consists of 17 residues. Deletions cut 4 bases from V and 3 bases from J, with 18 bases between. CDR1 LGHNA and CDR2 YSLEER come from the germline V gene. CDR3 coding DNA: TGCGCCAGCAGCCTCTCCCCAGGGAATCTGCACACCGGGGAGCTGTTTTTT. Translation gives CASSLSPGNLHTGELFF.

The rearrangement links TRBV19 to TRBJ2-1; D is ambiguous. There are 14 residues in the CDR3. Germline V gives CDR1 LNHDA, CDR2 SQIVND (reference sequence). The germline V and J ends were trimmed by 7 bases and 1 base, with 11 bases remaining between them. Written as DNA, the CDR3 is TGTGCCAGTACCCGGGTAGGTTCCTACAATGAGCAGTTCTTC. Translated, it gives CASTRVGSYNEQFF.

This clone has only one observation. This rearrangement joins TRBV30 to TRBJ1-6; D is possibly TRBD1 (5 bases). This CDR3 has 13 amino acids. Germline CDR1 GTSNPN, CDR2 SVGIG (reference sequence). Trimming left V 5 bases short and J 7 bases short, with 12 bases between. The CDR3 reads CAWGGNRNSPLHF. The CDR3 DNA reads TGTGCCTGGGGGGGGAACAGAAATTCACCCCTCCACTTT.

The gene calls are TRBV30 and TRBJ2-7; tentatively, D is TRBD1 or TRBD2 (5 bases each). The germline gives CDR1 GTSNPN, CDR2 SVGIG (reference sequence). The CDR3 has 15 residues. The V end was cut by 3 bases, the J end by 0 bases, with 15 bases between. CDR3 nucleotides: TGTGCCTGGAGCGTGGGGGTGGGCAGCTCCTACGAGCAGTACTTC. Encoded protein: CAWSVGVGSSYEQYF. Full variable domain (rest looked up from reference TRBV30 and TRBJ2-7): SQTIHQWPATLVQPVGSPLSLECTVEGTSNPNLYWYRQAAGRGLQLLFYSVGIGQISSEVPQNLSASRPQDRQFILSSKKLLLSDSGFYLCAWSVGVGSSYEQYFGPGTRLTVT.

The CDR3, as DNA: TGTGCCAGCAGCCCCCGTAGGGTCGGGGGAAATTCACCCCTCCACTTT. As protein: CASSPRRVGGNSPLHF. The chain joins TRBV5-6 to TRBJ1-6; possibly TRBD1 for D (5 bases). The CDR3 loop spans 16 amino acids. V lost 4 bases and J 7 bases, leaving 18 bases between the germline ends. Per germline, CDR1 SGHDT and CDR2 YYEEEE.

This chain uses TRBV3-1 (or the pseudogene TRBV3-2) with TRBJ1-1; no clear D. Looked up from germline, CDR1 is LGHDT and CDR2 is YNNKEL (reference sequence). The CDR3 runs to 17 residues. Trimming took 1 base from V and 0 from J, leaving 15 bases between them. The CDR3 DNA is TGTGCCAGCAGCCAAGCCCCGAGCAGAAGGATGAACACTGAAGCTTTCTTT. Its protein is CASSQAPSRRMNTEAFF.